Below, one T cell receptor (beta chain) is given with its context. Assay used: immunoSEQ multiplex PCR; TCRdb lists only in-frame clones, some missing. The sample yields over 250,000 clones, approximately 90% seen once. Adults between roughly 18 and 95 years of age took part from 24 US areas. Participants' own reports of clinical history determined their cohort assignment. V lost 4 bases, J lost 5 bases, and 8 bases lay in between. Germline lookup yields CDR1 SGHTA and CDR2 FQGNSA. CDR3 size: 12 residues. The sample is drawn from a study of blood T cell repertoires in COVID-19. This chain links TRBV7-2 with TRBJ2-5; D ambiguous. This TCR was sampled from a woman aged 60 to 75 in a cohort exposed to, infected with or recovered from COVID-19 (not recorded which). Sequenced input: PBMCs or T cells enriched from blood (not recorded which). The CDR3 DNA reads as TGTGCCAGCAGCTCCCTTTTTGAGACCCAGTACTTC. Its translation: CASSSLFETQYF.